This T cell receptor (beta chain) was profiled in a study of regulatory T cells in long-lasting Graves disease. This clonotype was detected ten times or more. Building of the TCR beta libraries involved iRepertoire HTBI primers and Arm-PCR of CDR3 regions. MiXCR, run by TCRdb on the multiplex PCR reads, gives a single entry per CDR3 protein. There are about 540,000 distinct CDR3 sequences in the sample; approximately 15% occur only once, and approximately 9.3% lies in the top ten. Described time point: newly diagnosed GD, antithyroid drugs for less than 3 months. PBMCs were the source of the RNA used for TCR sequencing. In addition, the sample was reused for a study of T cells in Graves' hyperthyroidism and ophthalmopathy. That study adds: Initially, a first-round RT-PCR of the TCR CDR3 employed the HTBI primer set.

The sequencing used peripheral blood mononuclear cells (PBMCs), collected at new diagnosis, from a patient treated with antithyroid drugs. The TCR was taken from a man aged 25-40 years with Graves disease.

The CDR3 protein is CASRGQISSYEQYF. The CDR3 bases are TGTGCCAGCAGGGGACAGATAAGCTCCTACGAGCAGTACTTC. The chain is built from TRBV12-3 or TRBV12-4 and TRBJ2-7; 7 nucleotides align to TRBD1. J gave up 0 bases and V 6 bases, and 5 bases lay outside the gene matches. The CDR3 runs to 14 residues.